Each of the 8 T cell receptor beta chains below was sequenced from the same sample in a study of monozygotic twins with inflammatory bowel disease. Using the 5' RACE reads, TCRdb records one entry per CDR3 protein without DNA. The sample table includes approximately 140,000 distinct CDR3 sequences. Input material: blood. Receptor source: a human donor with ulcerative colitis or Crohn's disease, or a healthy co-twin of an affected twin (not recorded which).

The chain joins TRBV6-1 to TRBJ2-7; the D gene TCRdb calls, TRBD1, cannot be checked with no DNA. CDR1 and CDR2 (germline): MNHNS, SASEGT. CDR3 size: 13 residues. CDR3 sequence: CASSDRDRGNFSF.

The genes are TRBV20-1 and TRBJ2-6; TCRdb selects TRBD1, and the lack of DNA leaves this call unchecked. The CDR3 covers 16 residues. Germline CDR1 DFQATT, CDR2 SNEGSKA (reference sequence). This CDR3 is CSAEVYDRAGANVLTF.

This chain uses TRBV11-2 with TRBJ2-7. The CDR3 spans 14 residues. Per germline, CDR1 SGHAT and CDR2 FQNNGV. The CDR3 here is CASTFDPRFHEQYF.

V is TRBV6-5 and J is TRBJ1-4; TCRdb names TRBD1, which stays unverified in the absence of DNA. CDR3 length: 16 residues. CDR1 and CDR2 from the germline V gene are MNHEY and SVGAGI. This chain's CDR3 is CASSYPGGQDNEKLFF.

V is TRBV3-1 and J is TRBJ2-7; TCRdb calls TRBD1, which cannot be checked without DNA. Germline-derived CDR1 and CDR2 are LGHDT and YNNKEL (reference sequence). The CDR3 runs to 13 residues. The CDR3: CASSPRGGREQYF.

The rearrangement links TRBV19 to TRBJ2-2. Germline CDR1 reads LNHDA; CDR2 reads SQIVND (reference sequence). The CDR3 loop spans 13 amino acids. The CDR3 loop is CASSIGPTGELFF.

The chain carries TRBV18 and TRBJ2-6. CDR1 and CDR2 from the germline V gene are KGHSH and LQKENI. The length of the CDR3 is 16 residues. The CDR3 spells CASSRTGTTGANVLTF.

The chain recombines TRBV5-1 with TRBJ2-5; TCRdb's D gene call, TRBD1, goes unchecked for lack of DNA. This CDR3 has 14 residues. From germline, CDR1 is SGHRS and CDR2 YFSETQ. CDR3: CASSLSLGEETQYF.